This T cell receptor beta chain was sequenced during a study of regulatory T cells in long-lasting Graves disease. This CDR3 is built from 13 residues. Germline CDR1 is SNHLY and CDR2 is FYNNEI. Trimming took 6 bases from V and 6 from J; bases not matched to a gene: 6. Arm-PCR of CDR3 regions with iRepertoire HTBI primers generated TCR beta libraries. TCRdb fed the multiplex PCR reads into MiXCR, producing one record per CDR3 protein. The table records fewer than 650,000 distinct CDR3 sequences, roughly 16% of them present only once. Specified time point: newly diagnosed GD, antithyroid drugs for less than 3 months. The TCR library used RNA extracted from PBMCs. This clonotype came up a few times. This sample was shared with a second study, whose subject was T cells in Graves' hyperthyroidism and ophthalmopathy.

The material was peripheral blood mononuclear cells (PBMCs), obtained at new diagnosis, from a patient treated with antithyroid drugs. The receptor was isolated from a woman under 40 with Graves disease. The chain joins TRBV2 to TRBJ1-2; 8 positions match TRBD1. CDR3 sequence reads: CASRDQGADGYTF. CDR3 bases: TGTGCCAGCAGAGACCAGGGGGCGGATGGCTACACCTTC.